The rows below give T cell receptor beta chains drawn from one sample of a study of shared clonotypes between healthy human individuals. Assay used: immunoSEQ multiplex PCR; TCRdb lists only in-frame clones, some missing. The sample records roughly 2.2 million clones, about 90% being singletons. Sequencing was performed on naive CD4+ T cells from PBMCs. The receptor source for this set is a man between 18 and 29 years old in good health. Some clones in this sample may be carry-over from other donors' samples. The conserved cysteine and the conserved F or W are not part of the CDR3 here.

CDR3aa: ASSPTWRETQY
v_gene: TRBV5-6
j_gene: TRBJ2-5

CDR3aa: ASSQSTGTEAF
v_gene: TRBV4-1
j_gene: TRBJ1-1

CDR3aa: ASTSGGQRNEKLF
v_gene: TRBV6-6
j_gene: TRBJ1-4

CDR3aa: ASSPSQPAGTQPQH
v_gene: TRBV18
j_gene: TRBJ1-5

CDR3aa: ASSSGTSGRKF
v_gene: TRBV7-9
j_gene: TRBJ2-1

CDR3aa: ASSLGAATGNTIY
v_gene: TRBV7-6
j_gene: TRBJ1-3

CDR3aa: ASSRGASSYNEQF
v_gene: TRBV11-3
j_gene: TRBJ2-1

CDR3aa: ASSLGTRNTEAF
v_gene: TRBV5-5
j_gene: TRBJ1-1

CDR3aa: ASSSMAGTGEKLF
v_gene: TRBV5-1
j_gene: TRBJ1-4

CDR3aa: ASSPPGGGPQH
v_gene: TRBV18
j_gene: TRBJ1-5

CDR3aa: ASSTAGASYEQY
v_gene: TRBV9
j_gene: TRBJ2-7

CDR3aa: ASSYLDGGGNTEAF
v_gene: TRBV5-6
j_gene: TRBJ1-1

CDR3aa: ASLERQPLKLF
v_gene: TRBV6-1
j_gene: TRBJ1-4

CDR3aa: ASSPVPGQGDHNEQF
v_gene: TRBV5-1
j_gene: TRBJ2-1

CDR3aa: ASSVGGVKNIQY
v_gene: TRBV9
j_gene: TRBJ2-4

CDR3aa: ASSLDTPGQVINEKLF
v_gene: TRBV7-6
j_gene: TRBJ1-4

CDR3aa: ASSPYGTSGETQY
v_gene: TRBV18
j_gene: TRBJ2-5

CDR3aa: ASSLGGSTNYEQY
v_gene: TRBV5-1
j_gene: TRBJ2-7

CDR3aa: ASSPGLGRVETQY
v_gene: TRBV18
j_gene: TRBJ2-5

CDR3aa: ASSWAQGTEAF
v_gene: TRBV5-5
j_gene: TRBJ1-1

CDR3aa: ASSQRGSTDTQY
v_gene: TRBV6-4
j_gene: TRBJ2-3

CDR3aa: ASRRLAIHSYEQY
v_gene: TRBV27
j_gene: TRBJ2-7

CDR3aa: ASSKQQGTNQPQH
v_gene: TRBV6-6
j_gene: TRBJ1-5

CDR3aa: ASSAQAGLAGELF
v_gene: TRBV7-3
j_gene: TRBJ2-2

CDR3aa: ASSRDNGGVMF
v_gene: TRBV7-9
j_gene: TRBJ1-4

CDR3aa: ASSSNRGPRPQH
v_gene: TRBV28
j_gene: TRBJ1-5

CDR3aa: ASSSRAGGFNEQF
v_gene: TRBV5-1
j_gene: TRBJ2-1

CDR3aa: ASSPDRINYGYT
v_gene: TRBV6-5
j_gene: TRBJ1-2

CDR3aa: ASSLAGASGRGTGELF
v_gene: TRBV5-4
j_gene: TRBJ2-2

CDR3aa: ASTLGQGNNLYGYT
v_gene: TRBV7-9
j_gene: TRBJ1-2

CDR3aa: ASSTGTSGSQETQY
v_gene: TRBV5-4
j_gene: TRBJ2-5

CDR3aa: ASSQDKDYGYT
v_gene: TRBV28
j_gene: TRBJ1-2

CDR3aa: ASSLTAVSDEQF
v_gene: TRBV7-3
j_gene: TRBJ2-1

CDR3aa: ASSLGGLAGDPGELF
v_gene: TRBV7-9
j_gene: TRBJ2-2

CDR3aa: ASSIQGQGESAGANVLT
v_gene: TRBV19
j_gene: TRBJ2-6

CDR3aa: ASSHPGGRYEQY
v_gene: TRBV7-8
j_gene: TRBJ2-7

CDR3aa: SVGRGQSDTQY
v_gene: TRBV29-1
j_gene: TRBJ2-3

CDR3aa: ASSPRGVGQETQY
v_gene: TRBV27
j_gene: TRBJ2-5

CDR3aa: ASSWDQGSYEQY
v_gene: TRBV5-1
j_gene: TRBJ2-7

CDR3aa: ASSYSLAQQETQY
v_gene: TRBV6-6
j_gene: TRBJ2-5

CDR3aa: ASSQDSHYEQY
v_gene: TRBV6-6
j_gene: TRBJ2-7

CDR3aa: ASSLSPAVSRGFYEQY
v_gene: TRBV28
j_gene: TRBJ2-7

CDR3aa: ASSRQTHTEAF
v_gene: TRBV7-3
j_gene: TRBJ1-1

CDR3aa: ASSLGQGAKSGGYT
v_gene: TRBV5-4
j_gene: TRBJ1-2

CDR3aa: ASSLTGGPAQPQH
v_gene: TRBV5-1
j_gene: TRBJ1-5

CDR3aa: ASRTGQSNTEAF
v_gene: TRBV5-1
j_gene: TRBJ1-1

CDR3aa: ASRPTGLGANTGELF
v_gene: TRBV5-4
j_gene: TRBJ2-2

CDR3aa: ASSLRLTPYNEQF
v_gene: TRBV7-3
j_gene: TRBJ2-1

CDR3aa: ASSYSYITMNTEAF
v_gene: TRBV6-5
j_gene: TRBJ1-1

CDR3aa: ASSLAGRDTEAF
v_gene: TRBV5-1
j_gene: TRBJ1-1

CDR3aa: SVVKGEETQY
v_gene: TRBV29-1
j_gene: TRBJ2-5

CDR3aa: ATSRDPGTGVYNEQF
v_gene: TRBV15
j_gene: TRBJ2-1

CDR3aa: ASSKHGVPEPQH
v_gene: TRBV28
j_gene: TRBJ1-5

CDR3aa: AWSRGPLTDTQY
v_gene: TRBV30
j_gene: TRBJ2-3

CDR3aa: ASSDGTSGRGQY
v_gene: TRBV2
j_gene: TRBJ2-7

CDR3aa: ATSGGGYNEQF
v_gene: TRBV2
j_gene: TRBJ2-1

CDR3aa: ASRPTGNEKLF
v_gene: TRBV28
j_gene: TRBJ1-4

CDR3aa: ASSFIDSSEQF
v_gene: TRBV5-1
j_gene: TRBJ2-1

CDR3aa: ASSPQREWMDTQY
v_gene: TRBV11-2
j_gene: TRBJ2-3

CDR3aa: ASSRGLAEYNEQF
v_gene: TRBV5-1
j_gene: TRBJ2-1